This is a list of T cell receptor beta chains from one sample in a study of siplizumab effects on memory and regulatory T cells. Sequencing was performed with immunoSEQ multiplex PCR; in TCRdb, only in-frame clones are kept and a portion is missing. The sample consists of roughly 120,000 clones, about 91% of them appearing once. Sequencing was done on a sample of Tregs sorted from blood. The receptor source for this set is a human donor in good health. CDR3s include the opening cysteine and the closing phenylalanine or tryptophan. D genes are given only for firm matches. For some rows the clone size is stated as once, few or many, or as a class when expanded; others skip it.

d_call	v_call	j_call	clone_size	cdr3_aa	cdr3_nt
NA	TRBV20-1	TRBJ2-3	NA	CSASSTDTQYF	TGCAGTGCTAGCAGCACAGATACGCAGTATTTT
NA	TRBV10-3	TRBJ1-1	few	CATEPGSGDTEAFF	TGTGCCACCGAACCGGGGAGTGGGGACACTGAAGCTTTCTTT
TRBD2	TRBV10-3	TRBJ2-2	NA	CAISATSVPGELFF	TGTGCCATCAGTGCGACTAGCGTCCCCGGGGAGCTGTTTTTT
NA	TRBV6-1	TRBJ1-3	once	CASSVASSGNTIYF	TGTGCCAGCAGTGTGGCGAGCTCTGGAAACACCATATATTTT
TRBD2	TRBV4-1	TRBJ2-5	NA	CASSQGTSGDRQETQYF	TGCGCCAGCAGCCAAGGGACTAGCGGGGATAGACAAGAGACCCAGTACTTC
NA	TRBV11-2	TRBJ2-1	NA	CASSGNNPLDEQFF	TGTGCCAGCAGCGGGAACAATCCCCTGGATGAGCAGTTCTTC
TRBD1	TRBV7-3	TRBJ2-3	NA	CASSPDSTGGGWDTQYF	TGTGCCAGCAGCCCCGACTCGACAGGGGGAGGTTGGGATACGCAGTATTTT
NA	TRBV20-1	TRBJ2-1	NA	CSARISEQFF	TGCAGTGCTAGGATTAGCGAGCAGTTCTTC
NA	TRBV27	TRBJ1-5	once	CASSLTGPQYNQPQHF	TGTGCCAGCAGTTTAACGGGCCCTCAGTACAATCAGCCCCAGCATTTT
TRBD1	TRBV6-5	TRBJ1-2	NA	CASSDRVGYTF	TGTGCCAGCAGTGACAGGGTTGGCTACACCTTC
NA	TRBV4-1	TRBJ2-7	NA	CASSQDGTGISYEQYF	TGCGCCAGCAGCCAAGATGGTACGGGGATTAGCTACGAGCAGTACTTC
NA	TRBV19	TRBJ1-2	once	CASTIGHVDRHNYGYTF	TGTGCCAGTACTATTGGCCATGTAGATAGGCATAACTATGGCTACACCTTC
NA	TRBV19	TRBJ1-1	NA	CASSWIPGGGYTEAFF	TGTGCCAGTAGCTGGATTCCTGGGGGGGGCTACACTGAAGCTTTCTTT
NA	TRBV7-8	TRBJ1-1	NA	CASSPTPDGNTEAFF	TGTGCCAGCAGCCCAACCCCGGACGGGAACACTGAAGCTTTCTTT
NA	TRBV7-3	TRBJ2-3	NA	CASSLRGQSTDTQYF	TGTGCCAGCAGCCTTCGAGGGCAGAGCACAGATACGCAGTATTTT
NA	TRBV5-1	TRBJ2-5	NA	CASRRGQGGEETQYF	TGCGCCAGCAGGCGAGGACAGGGAGGGGAAGAGACCCAGTACTTC
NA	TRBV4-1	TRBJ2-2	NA	CASSRYSESNTGELFF	TGCGCCAGCAGCCGATACAGCGAATCGAACACCGGGGAGCTGTTTTTT
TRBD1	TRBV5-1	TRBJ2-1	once	CASSTAGTGPVEQFF	TGCGCCAGCAGCACCGCCGGGACAGGGCCTGTGGAGCAGTTCTTC
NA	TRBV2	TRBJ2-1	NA	CASSEEVDPFF	TGTGCCAGCAGTGAAGAGGTAGATCCGTTCTTC
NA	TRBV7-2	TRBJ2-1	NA	CASSFYNEQFF	TGTGCCAGCAGCTTCTACAATGAGCAGTTCTTC
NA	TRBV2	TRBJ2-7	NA	CASSETGPLYEQYF	TGTGCCAGCAGTGAGACGGGACCCCTCTACGAGCAGTACTTC
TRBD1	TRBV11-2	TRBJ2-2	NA	CASSLTVGTGLNTGELFF	TGTGCCAGCAGCTTAACAGTGGGGACAGGACTTAACACCGGGGAGCTGTTTTTT
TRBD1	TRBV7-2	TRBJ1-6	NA	CASSYGTGRSPLHF	TGTGCCAGCAGCTACGGGACAGGGCGGTCACCCCTCCACTTT
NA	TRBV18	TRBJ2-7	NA	CASSPDGSYEQYF	TGTGCCAGCTCACCGGACGGTAGCTACGAGCAGTACTTC
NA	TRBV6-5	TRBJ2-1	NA	CASSLLASNEQFF	TGTGCCAGCAGTCTACTAGCTTCCAATGAGCAGTTCTTC
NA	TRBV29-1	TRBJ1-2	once	CSVEDRGRSNYGYTF	TGCAGCGTTGAAGATCGCGGCCGATCTAACTATGGCTACACCTTC
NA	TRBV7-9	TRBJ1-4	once	CASMVGETNEKLFF	TGTGCCAGCATGGTGGGCGAAACTAATGAAAAACTGTTTTTT
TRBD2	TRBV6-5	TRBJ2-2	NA	CASSYGGGAGTGELFF	TGTGCCAGCAGTTACGGCGGGGGGGCCGGCACCGGGGAGCTGTTTTTT
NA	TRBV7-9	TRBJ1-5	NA	CASSLPGANQPQHF	TGTGCCAGCAGCTTACCGGGGGCGAATCAGCCCCAGCATTTT
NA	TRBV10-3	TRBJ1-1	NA	CAIRGSQKLNTEAFF	TGTGCCATCAGGGGGTCCCAGAAGCTGAACACTGAAGCTTTCTTT
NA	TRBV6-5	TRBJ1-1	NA	CAAQGNTEAFF	TGTGCTGCACAGGGGAACACTGAAGCTTTCTTT
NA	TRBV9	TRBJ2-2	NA	CASSPRGSDTGELFF	TGTGCCAGCAGCCCCCGGGGGTCTGACACCGGGGAGCTGTTTTTT
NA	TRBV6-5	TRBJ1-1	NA	CASRRGRDSAFF	TGTGCCAGCAGGCGGGGGCGCGATTCGGCTTTCTTT
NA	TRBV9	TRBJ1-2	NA	CASSVSALGYTF	TGTGCCAGCAGCGTTTCGGCGCTTGGCTACACCTTC
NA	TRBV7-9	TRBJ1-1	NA	CASSVPRDDTEAFF	TGTGCCAGCAGCGTCCCGCGGGACGATACTGAAGCTTTCTTT
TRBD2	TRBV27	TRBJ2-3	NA	CASSLSPSGGGRSTQYF	TGTGCCAGCAGTTTATCGCCATCTGGCGGGGGGCGTAGTACGCAGTATTTT
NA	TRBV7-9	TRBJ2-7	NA	CASSLAGFSYEQYF	TGTGCCAGCAGCTTAGCAGGGTTCTCCTACGAGCAGTACTTC
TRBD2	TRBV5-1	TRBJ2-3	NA	CASRIRGEGGTDTQYF	TGCGCCAGCAGGATCCGGGGGGAAGGAGGCACAGATACGCAGTATTTT
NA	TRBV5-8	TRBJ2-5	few	CASQLWAGTETQYF	TGTGCCTCGCAGCTGTGGGCGGGGACGGAGACCCAGTACTTC
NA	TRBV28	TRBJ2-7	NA	CASSYRYEQYF	TGTGCCAGCAGTTACAGATACGAGCAGTACTTC
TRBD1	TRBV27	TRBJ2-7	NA	CASRGQADRYEQYF	TGTGCCAGCAGGGGACAGGCCGATCGATACGAGCAGTACTTC
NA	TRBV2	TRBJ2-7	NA	CASSEAVAHSYEQYF	TGTGCCAGCAGTGAAGCAGTAGCGCACTCCTACGAGCAGTACTTC
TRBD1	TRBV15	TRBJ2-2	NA	CATSSGTGNTGELFF	TGTGCCACCAGCTCCGGGACAGGGAACACCGGGGAGCTGTTTTTT
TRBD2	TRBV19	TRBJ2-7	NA	CASSMRLTSGSYEQYF	TGTGCCAGTAGTATGCGCTTGACTAGCGGGTCCTACGAGCAGTACTTC
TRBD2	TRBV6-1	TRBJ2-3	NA	CASSDIAGGPDTQYF	TGTGCCAGCAGTGATATAGCGGGGGGGCCAGATACGCAGTATTTT
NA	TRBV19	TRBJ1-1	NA	CASTSGGASIHTEAFF	TGTGCCAGTACCTCCGGAGGAGCGAGTATTCACACTGAAGCTTTCTTT
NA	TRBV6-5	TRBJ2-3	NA	CASSYYLTDTQYF	TGTGCCAGCAGTTACTACCTCACAGATACGCAGTATTTT
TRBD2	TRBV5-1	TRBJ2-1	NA	CASSGSTSGSIF	TGCGCCAGCAGCGGCTCTACTAGCGGCTCCATCTTC
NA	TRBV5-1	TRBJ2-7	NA	CASSLTAGREKYF	TGCGCCAGCAGCTTGACGGCAGGACGGGAAAAGTACTTC
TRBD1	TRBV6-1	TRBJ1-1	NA	CASSGQGVEIAFF	TGTGCCAGCAGCGGACAGGGGGTCGAGATCGCTTTCTTT
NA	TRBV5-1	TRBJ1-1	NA	CASSLGVVRVTEAFF	TGCGCCAGCAGCTTGGGAGTTGTCAGGGTCACTGAAGCTTTCTTT
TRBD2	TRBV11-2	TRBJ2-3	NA	CASSLERGTTDTQYF	TGTGCCAGCAGCTTAGAGCGGGGGACCACAGATACGCAGTATTTT
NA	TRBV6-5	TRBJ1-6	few	CASSSDWTRGSPLHF	TGTGCCAGCAGCTCGGACTGGACGAGGGGATCACCCCTCCACTTT
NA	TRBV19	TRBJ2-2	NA	CASNQGSNTGELFF	TGTGCCAGTAATCAGGGCTCAAACACCGGGGAGCTGTTTTTT
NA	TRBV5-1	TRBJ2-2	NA	CASSRDPSVGELFF	TGCGCCAGCAGTCGGGACCCCTCGGTTGGGGAGCTGTTTTTT
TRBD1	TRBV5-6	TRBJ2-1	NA	CASSSTGQGFYNEQFF	TGTGCCAGCAGCTCGACTGGACAGGGGTTTTACAATGAGCAGTTCTTC
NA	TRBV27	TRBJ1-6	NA	CASSLRTPLGPLHF	TGTGCCAGCAGTTTGAGGACACCCTTGGGTCCCCTCCACTTT